Presented here are 11 T cell receptor beta chains from one specimen sequenced in a study of blood T cell repertoires in COVID-19. This table comes from immunoSEQ multiplex PCR, and its TCRdb copy is limited to in-frame clones, with some not included. Among approximately 50,000 clones listed, around 80% were seen once. The sequenced sample consisted of peripheral blood. These receptors were obtained from a man between 65 and 85 years old with acute or convalescent COVID-19.

This rearrangement joins TRBV30 to TRBJ1-4; 8 nucleotides line up with TRBD1. This CDR3 is 13 amino acids long. The germline V gene encodes CDR1 GTSNPN and CDR2 SVGIG (reference sequence). With V trimmed by 0 bases and J by 8 bases, 2 bases remained unmatched. CDR3 nucleotides: TGTGCCTGGAGTGTTCAGGGGGCGGAAAAACTGTTTTTT. Translation: CAWSVQGAEKLFF.

This clone was counted once. The gene calls are TRBV30 and TRBJ2-5; TRBD2 agrees at 7 bases. This CDR3 has 13 amino acids. V was clipped by 3 bases and J by 2 bases; unmatched bases: 3. Germline V gives CDR1 GTSNPN, CDR2 SVGIG (reference sequence). The CDR3 spells CAWRRGGQETQYF. In DNA, the CDR3 is TGTGCCTGGAGACGCGGGGGACAAGAGACCCAGTACTTC.

The chain couples TRBV3-1 (or the pseudogene TRBV3-2) to TRBJ2-5, with a weak D call TRBD2 (6 bases). The germline gives CDR1 LGHDT, CDR2 YNNKEL (reference sequence). V was trimmed by 4 bases and J by 4 bases, leaving 13 bases between them. This CDR3 has 14 residues. CDR3 sequence: CASSPLGSGETQYF. CDR3 sequence (DNA): TGTGCCAGCAGCCCCCTCGGGAGTGGAGAGACCCAGTACTTC.

The chain employs TRBV10-3 and TRBJ2-1; TRBD1 matches 7 bases. CDR1 ENHRY and CDR2 SYGVKD come from the germline V gene. V shed 3 bases, J shed 9 bases, and the junction held 11 bases outside the gene matches. The CDR3 has 15 residues. The CDR3 DNA follows: TGTGCCATCAGTGACAGGGGGACGGTACAGAGTGAGCAGTTCTTC. Protein product: CAISDRGTVQSEQFF.

The chain links TRBV30 to TRBJ2-1; 8 bases are shared with TRBD2. In germline, CDR1 is GTSNPN, CDR2 SVGIG (reference sequence). This CDR3 region has 13 residues. V lost 8 bases and J lost 7; bases outside the gene matches: 10. The CDR3 region has the DNA TGTGCCGGCCCGCGGGGGGAGGTGAATGAGCAGTTCTTC. Translation: CAGPRGEVNEQFF.

This clone was detected only a few times. The chain couples TRBV30 to TRBJ1-6; D ambiguous. The germline V gene encodes CDR1 GTSNPN and CDR2 SVGIG (reference sequence). The CDR3 sequence is 14 residues long. Trimming removed 3 bases at V and 9 bases at J, with 15 bases between. The CDR3 sequence: CAWSETPKTSPLHF. The CDR3 DNA sequence: TGTGCCTGGAGCGAGACTCCGAAGACTTCACCCCTCCACTTT.

The V and J genes are TRBV3-1 (or the pseudogene TRBV3-2) and TRBJ1-1, with a tentative D call TRBD1 (6 bases). Germline V gives CDR1 LGHDT, CDR2 YNNKEL (reference sequence). Trimming removed 7 bases from V and 0 bases from J, with 18 bases in between. This CDR3 has 16 residues. CDR3 DNA sequence: TGTGCCAGCACTCCGGGGGGGGCCTTAATGAACACTGAAGCTTTCTTT. The encoded protein is CASTPGGALMNTEAFF.

This clone was found a few times. V usage is TRBV7-3 and J usage is TRBJ1-1; 8 nucleotides match TRBD1. This CDR3 has 13 amino acids. The V gene's germline CDR1 is SGHTA and CDR2 FQGTGA. The trim removed 5 bases at V and 11 bases at J, leaving 10 bases unmatched. CDR3 region: CASSPMGQVGAFF. DNA for the CDR3: TGTGCCAGCAGCCCAATGGGACAGGTCGGGGCTTTCTTT. Combining the CDR3 with reference TRBV7-3 and TRBJ1-1 gives the whole variable domain GAGVSQTPSNKVTEKGKYVELRCDPISGHTALYWYRQSLGQGPEFLIYFQGTGAADDSGLPNDRFFAVRPEGSVSTLKIQRTERGDSAVYLCASSPMGQVGAFFGQGTRLTVV.

The chain couples TRBV6-5 to TRBJ1-2; tentative D call: TRBD1 (5 bases). Looked up from germline, CDR1 is MNHEY and CDR2 is SVGAGI. This CDR3 comprises 14 residues. V was cut by 5 bases and J by 4 bases, with 14 bases left in between. CDR3 protein: CASSPEGGGYGYTF. DNA of the CDR3: TGTGCCAGCAGTCCGGAGGGTGGGGGCTATGGCTACACCTTC.

The chain recombines TRBV7-7 with TRBJ2-3, with TRBD2 matching over 9 bases. V lost 8 bases, J lost 3 bases, and 6 bases stayed unmatched. Per germline, CDR1 SSHAT and CDR2 FNYEAQ (reference sequence). CDR3 length: 14 residues. CDR3 amino acids: CASGLGLATDTQYF. The CDR3 DNA sequence: TGTGCCAGCGGACTGGGACTAGCAACAGATACGCAGTATTTT.

This chain joins TRBV10-2 and TRBJ2-7; 11 nucleotides line up with TRBD2. CDR1 is WSHSY, CDR2 SAAADI, per germline. The CDR3 loop spans 13 amino acids. V shed 2 bases and J 9 bases; nucleotides not matched to a gene: 3. For the CDR3, the DNA is TGCGCCAGCAGTGAGGTAGCGGGAGGGAGGCAGTACTTC. The encoded protein is CASSEVAGGRQYF.